The 28 T cell receptor beta chains given below trace back to one sample, sequenced in a study of CD8 T cells in Susac syndrome. cDNA came from 0.5 to 1 ug RNA primed by random hexamers. TCRdb re-called the immunoSEQ multiplex PCR reads through MiXCR, storing one row per CDR3 protein. The table includes under 200,000 distinct CDR3 sequences, 95% detected once. Sequencing was done on a sample of CD4+ T cells from PBMCs. Receptors originate from a human donor with Susac syndrome.

This chain links TRBV5-6 with TRBJ2-1; D unresolved. This CDR3 is 15 amino acids long. The germline V gene has CDR1 SGHDT and CDR2 YYEEEE. V lost 2 bases, J lost 3 bases, and 12 bases lay in between. The CDR3 sequence is CASSFRLFGYNEQFF. CDR3 in DNA: TGTGCCAGCAGCTTCCGTCTTTTCGGCTACAATGAGCAGTTCTTC.

This chain uses TRBV24-1 with TRBJ2-5, with D perhaps matching TRBD1 (6 bases). Germline V gives CDR1 KGHDR, CDR2 SFDVKD. The CDR3 is made up of 17 amino acids. V was trimmed by 5 bases and J by 5 bases, leaving 23 bases between them. The CDR3 DNA reads as TGTGCCACCAGTGCAGGTGTAGGGGGTCGGGAAGTGGAGACCCAGTACTTC. It specifies CATSAGVGGREVETQYF.

The CDR3: CASSLVLDGLAGAGETQYF. The CDR3 DNA follows: TGTGCCAGCAGTTTAGTTCTTGATGGACTAGCGGGCGCCGGGGAGACCCAGTACTTC. The chain carries TRBV12-3 or TRBV12-4 and TRBJ2-5, with 11 bases that match TRBD2. This CDR3 region has 19 residues. V shed 1 base and J 5 bases; nucleotides not matched to a gene: 15.

The rearrangement joins TRBV29-1 to TRBJ1-5; the match to TRBD1 covers 10 bases. The V gene's germline CDR1 is SQVTM and CDR2 ANQGSEA. V lost 7 bases to trimming and J lost 7 bases; unmatched junction nucleotides: 4. The CDR3 is 12 residues long. The CDR3 spells CSAWTGGQPQHF. CDR3 nucleotide sequence: TGCAGCGCCTGGACAGGGGGACAGCCCCAGCATTTT.

The chain links TRBV12-3 or TRBV12-4 to TRBJ1-2; D unresolved. The CDR3 totals 12 residues. V dropped 7 bases and J dropped 7 bases, with 13 bases sitting between them. Written as DNA, the CDR3 is TGTGCCAGCACCACACTCTTCCGTGGCTACACCTTC. Translating it yields CASTTLFRGYTF.

The chain carries TRBV15 and TRBJ1-2; D uncertain. The CDR3 covers 15 residues. In germline, CDR1 is LNHNV, CDR2 YYDKDF (reference sequence). The V gene lost 1 base and the J gene lost 3 bases, with 12 bases spanning the gap. The CDR3: CATSRVSGRDYGYTF. As DNA, the CDR3 is TGTGCCACCAGCAGAGTTAGCGGACGGGACTATGGCTACACCTTC.

The V call is TRBV15, the J call TRBJ2-5; weak D call: TRBD1 (5 bases). The V end lost 1 base, the J end lost 1 base, and 13 bases lay between the germline ends. The V gene's germline CDR1 is LNHNV and CDR2 YYDKDF (reference sequence). This CDR3 comprises 16 residues. The CDR3 is CATSRGWGRPQETQYF. CDR3 DNA: TGTGCCACCAGCAGAGGATGGGGCAGACCCCAAGAGACCCAGTACTTC.

The chain joins TRBV3-1 to TRBJ2-5; 9 bases match TRBD2. The V segment lost 1 base and the J segment 6 bases; nucleotides outside the gene matches: 6. CDR1 is LGHDT and CDR2 is YNNKEL in the germline V gene (reference sequence). This CDR3 spans 15 amino acids. CDR3 bases: TGTGCCAGCAGCCAAGTCAGGAGCGGGGGGAAGACCCAGTACTTC. Translated: CASSQVRSGGKTQYF.

The chain carries TRBV2 and TRBJ2-7; D is ambiguous. The V gene's germline CDR1 is SNHLY and CDR2 FYNNEI. CDR3 length: 10 amino acids. V was shortened by 6 bases and J by 11 bases, with 11 bases between the two germline ends. CDR3 sequence (DNA): TGTGCCAGCAGGGTAGACCGAAAGTACTTC. Translating it yields CASRVDRKYF.

The chain combines TRBV5-1 with TRBJ2-3; D is uncertain. Germline CDR1 reads SGHRS; CDR2 reads YFSETQ. Deletions cut 3 bases from V and 6 bases from J, with 11 bases between. The CDR3 has 13 amino acids. In DNA, the CDR3 is TGCGCCAGCAGCTCGTTGCAGTCGGATACGCAGTATTTT. The encoded protein is CASSSLQSDTQYF.

This chain uses TRBV12-3 or TRBV12-4 with TRBJ1-2; TRBD1 agrees at 8 bases. Unmatched junction bases numbered 14, after V lost 9 bases and J lost 5 bases. CDR3 length equals 15 residues. CDR3 in DNA: TGTGCCAGTCCCCTTAGGGGCAGGGGGCTGTATGGCTACACCTTC. It yields the protein CASPLRGRGLYGYTF.

The J gene is TRBJ2-1, the V gene TRBV19, with D maybe TRBD1 (5 bases). The V and J ends lost 0 bases and 2 bases respectively, with 11 bases between them. CDR1 and CDR2 from the germline V gene are LNHDA and SQIVND (reference sequence). This CDR3 contains 16 residues. CDR3 residues: CASSIDGQGPYNEQFF. For the CDR3, the DNA is TGTGCCAGTAGTATAGATGGACAAGGGCCCTACAATGAGCAGTTCTTC.

The chain links TRBV5-6 to TRBJ2-7; D is tentatively TRBD1 or TRBD2 (5 bases each). Trimming pared 4 bases from V and 6 bases from J, leaving 14 bases between. CDR1 and CDR2 from the germline V gene are SGHDT and YYEEEE. The CDR3 sequence is 13 residues long. The DNA of the CDR3 is TGTGCCAGCAGCCCGGGACCGTCCCCCGAGCAGTACTTC. It is translated as CASSPGPSPEQYF.

V is TRBV5-1 and J is TRBJ1-6; 8 nucleotides align to TRBD1. V was pared by 5 bases and J by 8 bases, with 9 bases of the junction left unmatched. The CDR3 sequence is 15 residues long. The germline gives CDR1 SGHRS, CDR2 YFSETQ. The CDR3 reads CASRMRQGNDSPLHF. The CDR3 DNA reads TGCGCCAGCAGGATGAGACAGGGGAACGATTCACCCCTCCACTTT.

This chain connects TRBV2 to TRBJ2-5; D gene unclear. This CDR3 is built from 13 residues. V lost 6 bases and J lost 0, with 8 bases in between. Germline values: CDR1 SNHLY, CDR2 FYNNEI. The CDR3 spells CASSRGHQETQYF. CDR3 nucleotides: TGTGCCAGCAGCCGCGGCCACCAAGAGACCCAGTACTTC.

V is TRBV20-1 and J is TRBJ2-3, with 14 bases matching TRBD2. The germline gives CDR1 DFQATT, CDR2 SNEGSKA (reference sequence). The trim removed 5 bases at V and 9 bases at J, leaving 7 bases unmatched. This CDR3 is built from 14 residues. CDR3 DNA sequence: TGCAGTGCTTCGACTAGCGGGGGGGCCCAAACGCAGTATTTT. Protein product: CSASTSGGAQTQYF.

The rearrangement joins TRBV6-5 to TRBJ1-1; no reliable D call. This CDR3 is built from 16 residues. V was shortened by 4 bases and J by 7 bases, with 22 bases between the two germline ends. Germline V gene sequence: CDR1 MNHEY, CDR2 SVGAGI. This CDR3 reads CASSSPLYLRRFEAFF. The CDR3 DNA reads TGTGCCAGCAGTTCCCCTCTGTATTTAAGGAGATTTGAAGCTTTCTTT.

This rearrangement joins TRBV7-3 to TRBJ2-7; 9 bases are shared with TRBD1. V gave up 5 bases and J gave up 7 bases; unmatched junction bases: 21. This CDR3 has 18 amino acids. CDR1 is SGHTA and CDR2 is FQGTGA in the germline V gene. This chain's CDR3 is CASSLTGGAASQQPEQYF. The CDR3 DNA reads as TGTGCCAGCAGCCTCACAGGGGGCGCCGCCAGCCAACAGCCGGAGCAGTACTTC. Variable domain in full (rest from reference TRBV7-3 and TRBJ2-7): GAGVSQTPSNKVTEKGKYVELRCDPISGHTALYWYRQSLGQGPEFLIYFQGTGAADDSGLPNDRFFAVRPEGSVSTLKIQRTERGDSAVYLCASSLTGGAASQQPEQYFGPGTRLTVT.

J is TRBJ1-1 and V is TRBV19, with 7 positions matching TRBD1. The CDR3 runs to 14 residues. J lost 1 base, V lost 4 bases, and 3 bases had no gene match. In germline, CDR1 is LNHDA, CDR2 SQIVND (reference sequence). The CDR3 loop is CASSRDRANTEAFF. CDR3 DNA sequence: TGTGCCAGTAGTAGAGACAGGGCGAACACTGAAGCTTTCTTT.

The gene calls are TRBV24-1 and TRBJ2-7; 7 bases line up with TRBD1. Germline V lookup: CDR1 KGHDR, CDR2 SFDVKD. The CDR3 covers 14 residues. V lost 8 bases, J lost 2 bases, and 8 bases stayed unmatched. DNA of the CDR3: TGTGCCACCAAAATCCGGGACAGCCCCTACGAGCAGTACTTC. Translating gives CATKIRDSPYEQYF.

The chain carries TRBV29-1 and TRBJ2-3; D uncertain. The CDR3 runs 13 residues. Germline CDR1 is SQVTM and CDR2 is ANQGSEA. V lost 4 bases to trimming and J lost 3 bases, with 11 bases between them. CDR3: CSVGEVGTDTQYF. The CDR3 DNA follows: TGCAGCGTTGGGGAAGTCGGAACAGATACGCAGTATTTT.

The chain couples TRBV5-4 to TRBJ1-5; 9 bases are a match to TRBD1. The CDR3 is 15 residues long. The germline V gene encodes CDR1 SGHNT and CDR2 YYREEE (reference sequence). V was pared by 4 bases and J by 2 bases, with 4 bases of the junction left unmatched. The CDR3 DNA is TGTGCCAGCAGCCCGGGGACAGGGCGCAATCAGCCCCAGCATTTT. This gives the protein CASSPGTGRNQPQHF.

The chain links TRBV4-2 to TRBJ2-2, with no clear D. CDR1 and CDR2 (germline): LGHNA, YNFKEQ. Trimming removed 0 bases from V and 1 base from J, with 9 bases in between. CDR3 length equals 16 residues. The CDR3 bases are TGTGCCAGCAGCCAAGAGTCTAATAGGAACACCGGGGAGCTGTTTTTT. This translates into CASSQESNRNTGELFF.

The table lists this clonotype with a count of one. The rearrangement links TRBV12-3 or TRBV12-4 to TRBJ2-2; possibly TRBD1 for D (6 bases). This CDR3 is built from 15 residues. V gave up 7 bases and J gave up 4 bases, with 16 bases separating them. CDR3 sequence: CASKERAGVTGELFF. CDR3 DNA: TGTGCCAGCAAGGAAAGGGCAGGGGTCACCGGGGAGCTGTTTTTT.

The CDR3 reads CASSPSRDRGNTEAFF. CDR3 nucleotide sequence: TGTGCCAGCAGCCCGTCCCGGGACAGGGGAAACACTGAAGCTTTCTTT. The rearrangement uses TRBV7-2 and TRBJ1-1; 10 nucleotides align to TRBD1. Germline V gene data show CDR1 as SGHTA and CDR2 as FQGNSA. The CDR3 consists of 16 residues. Trimming took 5 bases from V and 2 from J; bases not matched to a gene: 8.

The rearrangement joins TRBV3-1 to TRBJ2-5; 7 positions agree with TRBD2. This CDR3 has 14 amino acids. V shed 6 bases and J 5 bases; nucleotides not matched to a gene: 9. Germline V CDR1 and CDR2: LGHDT, YNNKEL (reference sequence). The chain's CDR3 is CASSSDSGVETQYF. CDR3 coding DNA: TGTGCCAGCAGTTCCGACAGCGGGGTGGAGACCCAGTACTTC.

This clonotype was seen a single time. This rearrangement joins TRBV6-2 or TRBV6-3 to TRBJ1-5; 10 positions agree with TRBD1. Looked up from germline, CDR1 is MNHEY and CDR2 is SVGEGT. The CDR3 runs 14 residues. After removal of 5 bases from V and 7 bases from J, the junction contained 5 bases not matched to a gene. The chain's CDR3 is CASSRTGGWQPQHF. The DNA of the CDR3 is TGTGCCAGCAGTCGGACAGGGGGATGGCAGCCCCAGCATTTT.

This clonotype appeared a single time. This chain uses TRBV20-1 with TRBJ2-3; TRBD2 matches 7 bases. V lost 3 bases, J lost 6 bases, and 12 bases stayed unmatched. The germline V gene has CDR1 DFQATT and CDR2 SNEGSKA (reference sequence). CDR3 length: 15 amino acids. The CDR3 nucleotides are TGCAGTGCTAGGGCTCTGGCGGGGGTAGGGGATACGCAGTATTTT. This codes for CSARALAGVGDTQYF.